Following are 18 T cell receptor beta chains from one sample sequenced in a study of beta chain features in type 1 diabetes. Study findings and constraints: All four CD4+ subsets from Type 1 diabetes patients carried moderately but significantly shorter TCRB CDR3s.

The whole isolated RNA underwent reverse transcription, so sequencing captured expressed TCRB transcripts. The table came from immunoSEQ multiplex PCR; TCRdb's copy has only in-frame clones and leaves some out. The repertoire has 100,000 to 150,000 clones, about 18% of them found once; the top ten carry 2.6%. Their cognate antigens are unknown. Sample: central memory CD4+ T cells from blood. The source of these receptors is a young man with type 1 diabetes.

The chain is built from TRBV7-3 and TRBJ2-5, with D possibly being TRBD2 (5 bases). Germline values: CDR1 SGHTA, CDR2 FQGTGA. V dropped 5 bases and J dropped 4 bases, with 17 bases sitting between them. The CDR3 contains 15 residues. The CDR3 reads CASSPHYGVGETQYF. The CDR3 DNA sequence: TGTGCCAGCAGCCCGCACTACGGGGTTGGAGAGACCCAGTACTTC. The full variable domain, rest sourced from reference TRBV7-3 and TRBJ2-5, is GAGVSQTPSNKVTEKGKYVELRCDPISGHTALYWYRQSLGQGPEFLIYFQGTGAADDSGLPNDRFFAVRPEGSVSTLKIQRTERGDSAVYLCASSPHYGVGETQYFGPGTRLLVL.

The chain joins TRBV6-6 to TRBJ2-7, with TRBD2 matching over 9 bases. The CDR3 sequence is 15 residues long. V lost 6 bases to trimming and J lost 3 bases; unmatched junction nucleotides: 9. Germline CDR1 is MNHNY and CDR2 is SVGAGI (reference sequence). DNA for the CDR3: TGTGCCAGCAGCTCGGGACTAGCCCTAGGCTACGAGCAGTACTTC. Encoded protein: CASSSGLALGYEQYF.

This clone was detected only a few times. The genes are TRBV7-6 and TRBJ2-3, with no clear D. The CDR3 consists of 13 residues. CDR1 SGHVS and CDR2 FNYEAQ come from the germline V gene. V was pared by 5 bases and J by 6 bases, with 12 bases between. The CDR3, as DNA: TGTGCCAGCAGCATCCGTCTGGTCGATACGCAGTATTTT. It encodes CASSIRLVDTQYF.

This clone came up a few times. The chain employs TRBV9 and TRBJ2-7; either TRBD1 or TRBD2 may fit D (5 bases each). Germline V gene lookup returns CDR1 SGDLS and CDR2 YYNGEE. The CDR3 is 14 residues long. Trimming took off 0 bases at V and 5 bases at J, with 12 bases between the two ends. CDR3: CASSVGGSLDEQYF. CDR3 in DNA: TGTGCCAGCAGCGTAGGGGGGTCCCTCGACGAGCAGTACTTC.

DNA for the CDR3: TGTGCCAGTAGTTTCTTACAGGACAGGGGACGGGATGAGCAGTTCTTC. As protein: CASSFLQDRGRDEQFF. The chain combines TRBV19 with TRBJ2-1; TRBD1 matches at 9 bases. Germline V lookup: CDR1 LNHDA, CDR2 SQIVND (reference sequence). Losses at the gene ends were 5 bases for V and 8 bases for J; bases not matched to a gene: 13. The CDR3 runs to 16 residues.

The chain has TRBV28 and TRBJ1-5, with TRBD1 matching over 7 bases. This CDR3 region has 14 residues. Germline CDR1 reads MDHEN; CDR2 reads SYDVKM. Germline trimming cut 10 bases from V and 7 bases from J; bases unmatched to any gene: 13. CDR3 sequence reads: CATGDSFQSQPQHF. The CDR3 coding sequence is TGTGCCACCGGGGACAGCTTTCAATCCCAGCCCCAGCATTTT.

The V and J genes are TRBV7-2 and TRBJ2-3, with D uncertain. Germline CDR1 SGHTA, CDR2 FQGNSA. The V and J ends lost 0 bases and 2 bases respectively, with 6 bases between them. The CDR3 extends over 14 amino acids. CDR3 nucleotide sequence: TGTGCCAGCAGCTTAGCTCCAGCCACAGATACGCAGTATTTT. It is translated as CASSLAPATDTQYF.

The chain recombines TRBV4-2 with TRBJ2-7; 10 nucleotides match TRBD1. The germline gives CDR1 LGHNA, CDR2 YNFKEQ. This CDR3 comprises 16 residues. Unmatched junction bases numbered 8, after V lost 4 bases and J lost 2 bases. The CDR3 here is CASSPSDRGVAYEQYF. The CDR3 nucleotides are TGTGCCAGCAGCCCCTCGGACAGGGGGGTAGCCTACGAGCAGTACTTC.

The chain carries TRBV6-1 and TRBJ1-5; D gene ambiguous. Trimming removed 4 bases at V and 4 bases at J, with 8 bases between. Germline-derived CDR1 and CDR2 are MNHNS and SASEGT. The CDR3 consists of 13 residues. Written as DNA, the CDR3 is TGTGCCAGCAGTGTGAGTGAGAATCAGCCCCAGCATTTT. It translates to CASSVSENQPQHF.

The V gene is TRBV6-6, the J gene TRBJ2-1, with D unclear. Germline-derived CDR1 and CDR2 are MNHNY and SVGAGI (reference sequence). The CDR3 has 11 residues. With 5 bases removed from V and 7 bases from J, the gap between germline ends came to 6 bases. CDR3 DNA: TGTGCCAGCAGTCCCCAAAATGAGCAGTTCTTC. Protein: CASSPQNEQFF.

The genes are TRBV6-5 and TRBJ1-4, with D uncertain. Trimming stripped 8 bases from V and 0 bases from J, with 10 bases between. Germline CDR1 is MNHEY and CDR2 is SVGAGI. This CDR3 contains 14 residues. The CDR3 region is CASGPSATNEKLFF. As DNA, the CDR3 is TGTGCCAGCGGGCCCTCTGCAACTAATGAAAAACTGTTTTTT.

This clone was seen only a few times. The chain links TRBV28 to TRBJ2-5, with D possibly TRBD2 on 5 matching bases. This CDR3 comprises 12 residues. The ends were cut back, 6 bases at V and 5 bases at J, with 10 bases in the middle. Germline lookup yields CDR1 MDHEN and CDR2 SYDVKM. CDR3 in amino acids: CASRGGGETQYF. The CDR3 DNA reads as TGTGCCAGCAGAGGAGGCGGGGAGACCCAGTACTTC.

V and J are TRBV19 and TRBJ2-1; the D is unclear. CDR1 is LNHDA and CDR2 is SQIVND in the germline V gene (reference sequence). This CDR3 is built from 13 residues. The V gene lost 11 bases and the J gene lost 5 bases, with 16 bases spanning the gap. This CDR3 is CAGNRLVDNEQFF. The CDR3 DNA is TGTGCCGGAAACAGATTGGTGGACAATGAGCAGTTCTTC. The variable domain in full, completed from reference TRBV19 and TRBJ2-1, reads DGGITQSPKYLFRKEGQNVTLSCEQNLNHDAMYWYRQDPGQGLRLIYYSQIVNDFQKGDIAEGYSVSREKKESFPLTVTSAQKNPTAFYLCAGNRLVDNEQFFGPGTRLTVL.

Only a few counts were recorded for this clone. An end of the junction differs from the germline gene, which may be a read error. The chain carries TRBV7-9 and TRBJ2-1, with D possibly being TRBD1 (6 bases). Germline-derived CDR1 and CDR2 are SEHNR and FQNEAQ (reference sequence). The CDR3 is 12 residues long. Written as DNA, the CDR3 is TGTGCTAGCAGCCCCTCCGGACAGGAGCAGTTCTTC. Translating gives CASSPSGQEQFF.

The chain recombines TRBV5-1 with TRBJ2-5, with D possibly matching TRBD2 (6 bases). Trimming left V 5 bases short and J 0 bases short, with 14 bases between. The length of the CDR3 is 15 residues. CDR1 and CDR2 from the germline V gene are SGHRS and YFSETQ. The CDR3 sequence: CASSPGGPYQETQYF. The DNA of the CDR3 is TGCGCCAGCAGTCCCGGGGGACCGTACCAAGAGACCCAGTACTTC. Using reference TRBV5-1 and TRBJ2-5 for the parts outside the CDR3, the full variable domain is KAGVTQTPRYLIKTRGQQVTLSCSPISGHRSVSWYQQTPGQGLQFLFEYFSETQRNKGNFPGRFSGRQFSNSRSEMNVSTLELGDSALYLCASSPGGPYQETQYFGPGTRLLVL.

V gene TRBV7-2 combines with J gene TRBJ1-1; TRBD1 matches 7 bases. The CDR3 length is 16 residues. The V segment lost 0 bases and the J segment 1 base; nucleotides outside the gene matches: 5. In germline, CDR1 is SGHTA, CDR2 FQGNSA. For the CDR3, the DNA is TGTGCCAGCAGCTTAGCTGGGACAGCCTCGAACACTGAAGCTTTCTTT. Translation: CASSLAGTASNTEAFF.

This clone came up a few times. This chain connects TRBV2 to TRBJ2-5; 10 bases line up with TRBD2. The CDR3 spans 14 residues. Trimming at V came to 6 bases and at J to 3 bases, leaving 4 bases not matched to a gene. CDR1 is SNHLY, CDR2 FYNNEI, per germline. The CDR3 protein is CASSALAGEETQYF. The CDR3 bases are TGTGCCAGCAGCGCCCTAGCGGGGGAAGAGACCCAGTACTTC.

This rearrangement joins TRBV27 to TRBJ1-1; possible D gene TRBD1, 5 bases. Trimming left V 3 bases short and J 1 base short, with 12 bases between. The CDR3 consists of 15 residues. Germline CDR1 is MNHEY and CDR2 is SMNVEV (reference sequence). The CDR3 sequence: CASSFTRVGNTEAFF. In DNA form, the CDR3 reads TGTGCCAGCAGTTTCACCAGGGTAGGGAACACTGAAGCTTTCTTT.